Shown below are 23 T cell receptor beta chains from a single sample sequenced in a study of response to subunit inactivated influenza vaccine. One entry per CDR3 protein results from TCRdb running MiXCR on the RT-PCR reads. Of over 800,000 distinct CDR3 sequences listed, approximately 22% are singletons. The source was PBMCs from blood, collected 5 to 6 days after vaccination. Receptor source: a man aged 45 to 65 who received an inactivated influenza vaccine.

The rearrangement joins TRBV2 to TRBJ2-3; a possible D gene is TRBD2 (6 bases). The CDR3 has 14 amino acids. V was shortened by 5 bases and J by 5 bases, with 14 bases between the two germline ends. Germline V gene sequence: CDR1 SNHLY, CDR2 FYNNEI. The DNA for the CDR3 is TGTGCCAGCAGTTCCCCGGACGGGGGAGATACGCAGTATTTT. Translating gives CASSSPDGGDTQYF. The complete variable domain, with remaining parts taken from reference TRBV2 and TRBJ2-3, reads EPEVTQTPSHQVTQMGQEVILRCVPISNHLYFYWYRQILGQKVEFLVSFYNNEISEKSEIFDDQFSVERPDGSNFTLKIRSTKLEDSAMYFCASSSPDGGDTQYFGPGTRLTVL.

The CDR3 protein is CASSPELTNEKLFF. CDR3 sequence (DNA): TGCGCCAGCAGCCCGGAGTTAACTAATGAAAAACTGTTTTTT. The gene calls are TRBV4-1 and TRBJ1-4, with no clear D. The CDR3 extends over 14 amino acids. V was pared by 4 bases and J by 1 base, with 7 bases between. Germline V lookup: CDR1 MGHRA, CDR2 YSYEKL.

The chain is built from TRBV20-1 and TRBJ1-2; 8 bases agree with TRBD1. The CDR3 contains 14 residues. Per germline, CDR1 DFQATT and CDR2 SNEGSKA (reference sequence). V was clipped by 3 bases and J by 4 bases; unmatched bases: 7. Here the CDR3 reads CSASFAGGTYGYTF. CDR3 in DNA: TGCAGTGCTAGTTTCGCAGGGGGCACCTATGGCTACACCTTC.

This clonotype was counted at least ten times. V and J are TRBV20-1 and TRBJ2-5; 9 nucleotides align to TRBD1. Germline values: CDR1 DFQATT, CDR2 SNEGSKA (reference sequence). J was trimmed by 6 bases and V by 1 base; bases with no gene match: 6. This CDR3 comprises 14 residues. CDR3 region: CSARATGQGQTQYF. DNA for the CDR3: TGCAGTGCTAGAGCTACGGGACAGGGCCAGACCCAGTACTTC.

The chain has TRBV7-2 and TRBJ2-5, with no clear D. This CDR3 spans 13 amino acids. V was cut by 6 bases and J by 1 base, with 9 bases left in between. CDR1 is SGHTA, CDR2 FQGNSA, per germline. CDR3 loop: CASSLHLQETQYF. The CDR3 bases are TGTGCCAGCAGTCTACACCTCCAAGAGACCCAGTACTTC.

CDR3 sequence (DNA): TGTGCCAGTAGTACTCGGGACAGGGGTTCCGGGGAGCTGTTTTTT. Translated: CASSTRDRGSGELFF. The V call is TRBV19, the J call TRBJ2-2; 10 bases are a match to TRBD1. J was trimmed by 6 bases and V by 4 bases; bases with no gene match: 5. Per the germline V gene, CDR1 is LNHDA and CDR2 is SQIVND (reference sequence). The CDR3 extends over 15 amino acids.

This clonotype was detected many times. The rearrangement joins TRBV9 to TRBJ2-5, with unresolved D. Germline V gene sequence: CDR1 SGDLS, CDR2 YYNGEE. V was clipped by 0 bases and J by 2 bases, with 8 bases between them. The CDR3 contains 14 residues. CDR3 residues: CASSVGVGQETQYF. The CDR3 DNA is TGTGCCAGCAGCGTAGGGGTGGGGCAAGAGACCCAGTACTTC.

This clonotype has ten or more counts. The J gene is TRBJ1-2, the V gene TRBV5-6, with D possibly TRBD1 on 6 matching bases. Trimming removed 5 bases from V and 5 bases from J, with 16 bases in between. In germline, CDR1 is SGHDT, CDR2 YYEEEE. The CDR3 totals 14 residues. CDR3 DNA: TGTGCCAGCAGTCGGACACACAGGGCTTATGGCTACACCTTC. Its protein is CASSRTHRAYGYTF.

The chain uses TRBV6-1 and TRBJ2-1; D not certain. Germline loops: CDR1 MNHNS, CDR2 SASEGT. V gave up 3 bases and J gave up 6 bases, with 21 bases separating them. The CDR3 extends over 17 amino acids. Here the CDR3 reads CASSDAFRPPDLNEQFF. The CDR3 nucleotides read TGTGCCAGCAGTGACGCTTTTCGACCTCCAGACCTCAATGAGCAGTTCTTC.

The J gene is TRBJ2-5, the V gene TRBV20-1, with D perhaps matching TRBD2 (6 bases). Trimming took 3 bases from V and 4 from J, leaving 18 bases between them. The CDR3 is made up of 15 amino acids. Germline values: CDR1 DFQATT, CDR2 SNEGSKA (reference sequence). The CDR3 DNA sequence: TGCAGTGCTAGTTTGCGGGAAATCTCTCGAGAGACCCAGTACTTC. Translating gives CSASLREISRETQYF.

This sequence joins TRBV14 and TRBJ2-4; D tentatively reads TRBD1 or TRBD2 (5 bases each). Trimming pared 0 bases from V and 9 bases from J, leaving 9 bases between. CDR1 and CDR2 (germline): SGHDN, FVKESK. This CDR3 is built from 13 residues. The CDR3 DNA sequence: TGTGCCAGCAGCCAAGATTCGGGGACCATTCAGTACTTC. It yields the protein CASSQDSGTIQYF.

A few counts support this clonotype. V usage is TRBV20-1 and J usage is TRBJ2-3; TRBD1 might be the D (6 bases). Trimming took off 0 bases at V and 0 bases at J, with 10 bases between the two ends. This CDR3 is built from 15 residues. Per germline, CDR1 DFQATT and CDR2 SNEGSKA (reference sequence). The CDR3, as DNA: TGCAGTGCTAGAGACGCCGGGACAAGCACAGATACGCAGTATTTT. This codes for CSARDAGTSTDTQYF.

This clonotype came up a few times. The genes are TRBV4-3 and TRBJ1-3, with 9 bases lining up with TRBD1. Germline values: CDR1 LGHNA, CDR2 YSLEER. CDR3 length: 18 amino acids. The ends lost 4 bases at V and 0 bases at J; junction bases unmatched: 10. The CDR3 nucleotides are TGCGCCAGCAGCCCCACCGGGACAGGGCTAACCTCTGGAAACACCATATATTTT. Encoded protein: CASSPTGTGLTSGNTIYF.

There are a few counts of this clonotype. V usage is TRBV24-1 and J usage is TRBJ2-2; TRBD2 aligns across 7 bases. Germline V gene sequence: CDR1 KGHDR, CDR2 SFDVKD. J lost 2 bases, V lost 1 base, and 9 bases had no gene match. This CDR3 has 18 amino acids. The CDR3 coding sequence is TGTGCCACCAGTGATTTCCTCGGGAGGCCCTCTAACACCGGGGAGCTGTTTTTT. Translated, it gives CATSDFLGRPSNTGELFF.

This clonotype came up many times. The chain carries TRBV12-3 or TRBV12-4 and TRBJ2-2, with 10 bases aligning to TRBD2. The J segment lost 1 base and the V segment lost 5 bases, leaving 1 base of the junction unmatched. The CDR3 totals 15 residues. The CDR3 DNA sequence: TGTGCCAGCAGTCGACTAGCGGGGAACACCGGGGAGCTGTTTTTT. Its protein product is CASSRLAGNTGELFF.

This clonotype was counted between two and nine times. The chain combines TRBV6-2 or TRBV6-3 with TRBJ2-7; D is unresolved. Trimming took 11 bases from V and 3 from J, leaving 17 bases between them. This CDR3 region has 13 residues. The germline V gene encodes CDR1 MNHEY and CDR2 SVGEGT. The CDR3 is CAGSYGTHYEQYF. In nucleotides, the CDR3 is TGTGCCGGATCCTACGGTACCCACTACGAGCAGTACTTC.

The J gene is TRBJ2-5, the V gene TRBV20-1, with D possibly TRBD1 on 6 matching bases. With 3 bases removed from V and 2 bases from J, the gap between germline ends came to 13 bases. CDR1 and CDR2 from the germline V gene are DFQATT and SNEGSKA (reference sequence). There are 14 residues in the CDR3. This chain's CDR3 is CSASSWTVQETQYF. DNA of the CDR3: TGCAGTGCTAGCTCCTGGACAGTACAAGAGACCCAGTACTTC.

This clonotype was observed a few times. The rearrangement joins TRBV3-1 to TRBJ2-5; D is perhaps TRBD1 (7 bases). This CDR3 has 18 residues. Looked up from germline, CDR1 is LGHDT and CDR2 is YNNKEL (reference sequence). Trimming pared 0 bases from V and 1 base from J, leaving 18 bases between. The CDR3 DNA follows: TGTGCCAGCAGCCAAGATGGAGGGACAGCGGTGAGCCAAGAGACCCAGTACTTC. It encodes CASSQDGGTAVSQETQYF.

CDR3 amino acids: CASMGGRGTDTQYF. The CDR3 DNA reads as TGTGCCAGCATGGGAGGACGTGGCACAGATACGCAGTATTTT. The chain carries TRBV7-8 and TRBJ2-3; perhaps TRBD2 as D (6 bases). CDR1 SGHVS and CDR2 FQNEAQ come from the germline V gene. Trimming left V 7 bases short and J 1 base short, with 12 bases between. The CDR3 contains 14 residues.

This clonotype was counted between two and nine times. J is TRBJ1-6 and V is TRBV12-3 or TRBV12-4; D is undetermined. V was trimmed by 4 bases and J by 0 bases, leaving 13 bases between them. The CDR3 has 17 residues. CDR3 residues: CASSSPTHSSYNSPLHF. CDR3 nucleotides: TGTGCCAGCAGTTCCCCGACCCATAGCTCCTATAATTCACCCCTCCACTTT.

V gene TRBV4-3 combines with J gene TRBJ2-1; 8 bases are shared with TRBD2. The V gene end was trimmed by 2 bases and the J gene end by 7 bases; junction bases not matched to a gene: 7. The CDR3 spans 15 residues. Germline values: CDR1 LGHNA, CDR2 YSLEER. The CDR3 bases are TGCGCCAGCAGCCAATCTCTAAGCGGGAGTAATGAGCAGTTCTTC. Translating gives CASSQSLSGSNEQFF.

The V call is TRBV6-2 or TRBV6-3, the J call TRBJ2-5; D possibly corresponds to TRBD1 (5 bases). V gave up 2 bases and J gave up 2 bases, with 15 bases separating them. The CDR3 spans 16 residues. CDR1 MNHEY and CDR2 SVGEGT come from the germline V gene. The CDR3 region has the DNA TGTGCCAGCAGTTACATCAGGGCGGTGAGACAAGAGACCCAGTACTTC. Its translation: CASSYIRAVRQETQYF.

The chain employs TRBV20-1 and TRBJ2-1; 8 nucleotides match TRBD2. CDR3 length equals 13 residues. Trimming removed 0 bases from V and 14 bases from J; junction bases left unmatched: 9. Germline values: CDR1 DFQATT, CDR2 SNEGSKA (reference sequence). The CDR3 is CSARDLVAGSEFF. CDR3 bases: TGCAGTGCTAGAGATCTGGTAGCGGGGTCGGAGTTCTTC.